The 22 T cell receptor beta chains below all came from one sample that was sequenced in a study of blood T cell repertoires in COVID-19. Clones were read by immunoSEQ multiplex PCR, and TCRdb kept only the in-frame ones, dropping some. The sample carries roughly 300,000 clones, about nine tenths recorded once. Source material: PBMCs or T cells enriched from blood (not recorded which). These receptors originate from a woman aged 18-35 years who had recovered from COVID-19.

The chain carries TRBV28 and TRBJ1-2, with a possible D match to TRBD1 (6 bases). CDR1 and CDR2 from the germline V gene are MDHEN and SYDVKM. The V and J ends lost 6 bases and 5 bases respectively, with 13 bases between them. The length of the CDR3 is 13 residues. The CDR3 DNA reads TGTGCCAGCAGCTTCGGACAGTCTTATGGCTACACCTTC. This gives the protein CASSFGQSYGYTF.

The V and J genes are TRBV5-1 and TRBJ2-3; no reliable D call. Germline lookup yields CDR1 SGHRS and CDR2 YFSETQ. V was clipped by 4 bases and J by 1 base, with 13 bases between them. The CDR3 has 15 residues. The CDR3 DNA is TGCGCCAGCAGCAAGCCCGCTGCGGGCACAGATACGCAGTATTTT. Its protein product is CASSKPAAGTDTQYF.

This sequence joins TRBV11-3 and TRBJ1-2, with a possible D match to TRBD1 (6 bases). The CDR3 covers 14 residues. The ends were cut back, 1 base at V and 6 bases at J, with 12 bases in the middle. The germline gives CDR1 SGHNT, CDR2 YENEEA. CDR3 sequence: CASSLARGAHGYTF. The DNA for the CDR3 is TGTGCCAGCAGCTTAGCCCGGGGGGCCCATGGCTACACCTTC.

The CDR3 here is CASSSRIGANEKLFF. As DNA, the CDR3 is TGTGCCAGCAGCTCCCGGATAGGGGCTAATGAAAAACTGTTTTTT. This rearrangement joins TRBV9 to TRBJ1-4; possibly TRBD1 for D (5 bases). The V end was cut by 4 bases, the J end by 3 bases, with 13 bases between. Per germline, CDR1 SGDLS and CDR2 YYNGEE. This CDR3 region has 15 residues.

The chain uses TRBV6-2 or TRBV6-3 and TRBJ1-1; D ambiguous. Per germline, CDR1 MNHEY and CDR2 SVGEGT. CDR3 size: 14 residues. The V and J ends lost 1 base and 1 base respectively, with 7 bases between them. This chain's CDR3 is CASSYLSQNTEAFF. CDR3 coding DNA: TGTGCCAGCAGTTACTTGAGTCAGAACACTGAAGCTTTCTTT.

The rearrangement links TRBV19 to TRBJ1-4, with a possible D match to TRBD1 (6 bases). Germline CDR1 reads LNHDA; CDR2 reads SQIVND (reference sequence). With 5 bases removed from V and 5 bases from J, the gap between germline ends came to 12 bases. This CDR3 comprises 14 residues. The CDR3 sequence is CASSPGTLNEKLFF. The DNA for the CDR3 is TGTGCCAGTAGTCCGGGGACACTCAATGAAAAACTGTTTTTT.

The chain recombines TRBV2 with TRBJ2-1, with D perhaps TRBD2 (5 bases). CDR3 length: 15 residues. Trimming stripped 6 bases from V and 0 bases from J, with 12 bases between. The V gene's germline CDR1 is SNHLY and CDR2 FYNNEI. The CDR3 sequence: CASSRRRASYNEQFF. Here the CDR3 DNA reads TGTGCCAGCAGCCGTAGGCGGGCCTCCTACAATGAGCAGTTCTTC.

Concerning this clone itself: Its ends do not fully match the called genes, so a read error is possible. The chain is built from TRBV27 and TRBJ1-1; TRBD1 matches at 7 bases. The CDR3 has 14 residues. CDR1 and CDR2 (germline): MNHEY, SMNVEV (reference sequence). CDR3 residues: CASSLARGMTETFF. The CDR3 coding sequence is TGTGCCAGCAGTTTAGCCAGGGGGATGACTGAAACTTTCTTT.

The chain is built from TRBV6-5 and TRBJ1-1; tentatively, D is TRBD1 (6 bases). The CDR3 spans 15 residues. Germline V lookup: CDR1 MNHEY, CDR2 SVGAGI. The ends were cut back, 6 bases at V and 8 bases at J, with 22 bases in the middle. DNA of the CDR3: TGTGCCAGCAGGTTGCTCTCTCAGGGGCCTAGGGAAGCTTTCTTT. It encodes CASRLLSQGPREAFF.

This sequence joins TRBV24-1 and TRBJ1-3, with D possibly TRBD1 on 5 matching bases. This CDR3 region has 13 residues. The V and J ends lost 6 bases and 4 bases respectively, with 9 bases between them. From germline, CDR1 is KGHDR and CDR2 SFDVKD. The CDR3 sequence is CATSRRDGNTIYF. The CDR3 coding sequence is TGTGCCACCAGTCGGAGGGACGGAAACACCATATATTTT.

In this sample, this clone turned up a few times. This CDR3 is CASSSGGDSRYGYTF. DNA for the CDR3: TGCGCCAGCAGCTCAGGTGGGGACAGTAGATATGGCTACACCTTC. This chain connects TRBV5-1 to TRBJ1-2; 7 bases are shared with TRBD1. This CDR3 is built from 15 residues. The trim removed 3 bases at V and 5 bases at J, leaving 10 bases unmatched. From germline, CDR1 is SGHRS and CDR2 YFSETQ.

The chain joins TRBV9 to TRBJ1-1, with a possible D match to TRBD1 (6 bases). The CDR3 loop spans 15 amino acids. The germline V and J ends were trimmed by 3 bases and 1 base, with 13 bases remaining between them. CDR1 SGDLS and CDR2 YYNGEE come from the germline V gene. DNA for the CDR3: TGTGCCAGCAGCGAGGGGGGGAATAGGAACACTGAAGCTTTCTTT. Its translation: CASSEGGNRNTEAFF.

V gene TRBV4-2 combines with J gene TRBJ2-7; maybe TRBD2 (6 bases). V was cut by 0 bases and J by 0 bases, with 15 bases left in between. In germline, CDR1 is LGHNA, CDR2 YNFKEQ. The length of the CDR3 is 17 residues. The CDR3 sequence is CASSQDLVGGISYEQYF. As DNA, the CDR3 is TGTGCCAGCAGCCAAGATCTGGTGGGCGGGATCTCCTACGAGCAGTACTTC.

This rearrangement joins TRBV19 to TRBJ2-5; 7 bases agree with TRBD1. Looked up from germline, CDR1 is LNHDA and CDR2 is SQIVND (reference sequence). This CDR3 region has 13 residues. V shed 6 bases and J 3 bases; nucleotides not matched to a gene: 4. The CDR3 loop reads CASRPTGKETQYF. The CDR3 nucleotides are TGTGCCAGTAGGCCGACAGGGAAAGAGACCCAGTACTTC.

The chain combines TRBV5-1 with TRBJ2-7; the D gene is possibly TRBD1 (6 bases). Germline V CDR1 and CDR2: SGHRS, YFSETQ. The CDR3 is 14 residues long. V lost 1 base to trimming and J lost 5 bases, with 13 bases between them. The CDR3 loop is CASSLNWGHDEQYF. CDR3 bases: TGCGCCAGCAGCTTGAATTGGGGACACGACGAGCAGTACTTC.

The rearrangement links TRBV27 to TRBJ2-3, with 8 bases lining up with TRBD2. V gave up 6 bases and J gave up 8 bases; unmatched junction bases: 16. Germline CDR1 reads MNHEY; CDR2 reads SMNVEV (reference sequence). This CDR3 comprises 16 residues. The DNA for the CDR3 is TGTGCCAGCAGCTTGGCCTACGGGGGGGGCCTCCTTACGCAGTATTTT. Its translation is CASSLAYGGGLLTQYF.

V is TRBV30 and J is TRBJ1-1; the D gene is possibly TRBD1 (6 bases). The CDR3 has 13 amino acids. Germline assignment: CDR1 GTSNPN and CDR2 SVGIG (reference sequence). Between the trimmed V and J ends, which lost 0 bases and 5 bases, there was a span of 10 bases. CDR3 sequence reads: CAWSVSRGTEAFF. The CDR3 region has the DNA TGTGCCTGGAGTGTCTCCAGGGGTACTGAAGCTTTCTTT.

The rearrangement links TRBV29-1 to TRBJ2-7; 8 nucleotides line up with TRBD1. The length of the CDR3 is 13 residues. The V gene's germline CDR1 is SQVTM and CDR2 ANQGSEA. V was pared by 7 bases and J by 2 bases, with 7 bases of the junction left unmatched. CDR3 in DNA: TGCAGCGGTACGGGACAGGCCGCCTACGAGCAGTACTTC. As protein: CSGTGQAAYEQYF.

This clone was counted once. The chain combines TRBV7-9 with TRBJ2-1, with TRBD2 matching 11 bases. CDR3 length: 15 amino acids. The germline V gene encodes CDR1 SEHNR and CDR2 FQNEAQ (reference sequence). The trim removed 1 base at V and 9 bases at J, leaving 5 bases unmatched. CDR3 coding DNA: TGTGCCAGCAGCTTAGTAGCGGGAGGGCCAGCTGAGCAGTTCTTC. Amino acids: CASSLVAGGPAEQFF.

The rearrangement links TRBV2 to TRBJ2-3; D is ambiguous. V was cut by 6 bases and J by 6 bases, with 16 bases left in between. The CDR3 loop spans 14 amino acids. Germline V CDR1 and CDR2: SNHLY, FYNNEI. CDR3 DNA: TGTGCCAGCAGCGCTCAATCCGGAGTGGATACGCAGTATTTT. Translating it yields CASSAQSGVDTQYF.

The rearrangement uses TRBV7-9 and TRBJ2-1; TRBD1 matches 10 bases. This CDR3 is 19 amino acids long. Germline V gene lookup returns CDR1 SEHNR and CDR2 FQNEAQ (reference sequence). The junction had 13 bases not matched to a gene; V was cut back by 5 bases and J by 0 bases. The CDR3 spells CASSPAREGTGASYNEQFF. The CDR3 DNA sequence: TGTGCCAGCAGCCCCGCCCGAGAGGGGACAGGGGCCTCCTACAATGAGCAGTTCTTC.

J is TRBJ1-2 and V is TRBV6-2 or TRBV6-3; a possible D gene is TRBD1 (5 bases). The CDR3 has 15 amino acids. Trimming shortened V by 0 bases and J by 4 bases, and 12 bases separated the two germline ends. Germline CDR1 reads MNHEY; CDR2 reads SVGEGT. This CDR3 reads CASSYSFVGRYGYTF. In DNA, the CDR3 is TGTGCCAGCAGTTACTCTTTTGTGGGGCGCTATGGCTACACCTTC.